This TCR beta chain emerged from a study of blood T cell repertoires in COVID-19. The ends lost 0 bases at V and 3 bases at J; junction bases unmatched: 5. Per the germline V gene, CDR1 is KGHSH and CDR2 is LQKENI. CDR3 length: 15 amino acids. TCRdb's copy holds only in-frame clones and misses some; the assay was immunoSEQ multiplex PCR. Of about 82,000 clones listed, 83% are singletons. Sequenced: peripheral blood. The chain uses TRBV18 and TRBJ2-7; TRBD1 aligns across 7 bases. The source is a woman aged 60 to 75 with acute or convalescent COVID-19. CDR3 in amino acids: CASSPPTGPNYEQYF. DNA of the CDR3: TGTGCCAGCTCACCACCGACAGGGCCCAACTACGAGCAGTACTTC.